These T cell receptor beta chains were read from a single sample in a study of T cell changes during pregnancy in multiple sclerosis. Measured with immunoSEQ multiplex PCR; TCRdb has only the in-frame clones, and not every one. The sample includes about 40,000 clones, roughly nine tenths of them seen just once. The sample here was CD4+ T cells from peripheral blood mononuclear cells, taken before pregnancy. These receptors were taken from a female donor with multiple sclerosis, enrolled in a pregnancy study. CDR3s include the opening cysteine and the closing phenylalanine or tryptophan. D genes are given only for firm matches. Clone size is shown for a subset of rows, as once, few, many or a class of expanded clone.

clone_size: -; d_call: -; j_call: TRBJ2-3; v_call: TRBV11-2; cdr3_aa: CASSLRGGAGLDTQYF; cdr3_nt: TGTGCCAGCAGCTTAAGGGGGGGCGCGGGCCTAGATACGCAGTATTTT
clone_size: -; d_call: -; j_call: TRBJ1-2; v_call: TRBV7-2; cdr3_aa: CASSSGSAGYGYTF; cdr3_nt: TGTGCCAGCAGCTCCGGATCGGCGGGCTATGGCTACACCTTC
clone_size: -; d_call: TRBD2; j_call: TRBJ2-3; v_call: TRBV10-3; cdr3_aa: CAISISGGTDTQYF; cdr3_nt: TGTGCCATCAGCATAAGCGGGGGCACAGATACGCAGTATTTT
clone_size: few; d_call: TRBD1; j_call: TRBJ1-1; v_call: TRBV27; cdr3_aa: CASRYRGGNTEAFF; cdr3_nt: TGTGCCAGCAGGTACAGGGGAGGGAACACTGAAGCTTTCTTT
clone_size: -; d_call: -; j_call: TRBJ1-1; v_call: TRBV7-2; cdr3_aa: CASSLSGGTEAFF; cdr3_nt: TGTGCCAGCAGCTTATCGGGGGGCACTGAAGCTTTCTTT
clone_size: -; d_call: TRBD1; j_call: TRBJ2-5; v_call: TRBV7-2; cdr3_aa: CASSLVDRSQETQYF; cdr3_nt: TGTGCCAGCAGCTTAGTGGACAGGAGCCAAGAGACCCAGTACTTC
clone_size: -; d_call: TRBD2; j_call: TRBJ2-7; v_call: TRBV19; cdr3_aa: CASSPYPGTSGSSYEQYF; cdr3_nt: TGTGCCAGTAGTCCCTACCCCGGGACTAGCGGGAGTTCCTACGAGCAGTACTTC
clone_size: -; d_call: TRBD2; j_call: TRBJ2-2; v_call: TRBV9; cdr3_aa: CASGRWLADNTGELFF; cdr3_nt: TGTGCCAGCGGTCGCTGGCTAGCGGATAACACCGGGGAGCTGTTTTTT
clone_size: -; d_call: TRBD2; j_call: TRBJ2-4; v_call: TRBV5-6; cdr3_aa: CASSFSGGAENIQYF; cdr3_nt: TGTGCCAGCAGCTTTTCCGGGGGGGCGGAGAACATTCAGTACTTC
clone_size: -; d_call: TRBD1; j_call: TRBJ2-7; v_call: TRBV6-5; cdr3_aa: CASSYSRDSPKQYF; cdr3_nt: TGTGCCAGCAGTTACTCTAGGGACAGTCCCAAGCAGTACTTC
clone_size: -; d_call: -; j_call: TRBJ2-1; v_call: TRBV7-2; cdr3_aa: CASSLAGPLGSNEQFF; cdr3_nt: TGTGCCAGCAGCTTAGCGGGCCCTCTTGGCAGCAATGAGCAGTTCTTC
clone_size: -; d_call: -; j_call: TRBJ1-5; v_call: TRBV7-9; cdr3_aa: CASSLGGGTSDQPQHF; cdr3_nt: TGTGCCAGCAGCTTAGGGGGGGGAACAAGTGATCAGCCCCAGCATTTT
clone_size: -; d_call: -; j_call: TRBJ2-5; v_call: TRBV10-2; cdr3_aa: CASIRGETQYF; cdr3_nt: TGCGCCAGCATTAGAGGGGAGACCCAGTACTTC
clone_size: -; d_call: -; j_call: TRBJ2-6; v_call: TRBV30; cdr3_aa: CAWSVGGSSGANVLTF; cdr3_nt: TGTGCCTGGAGTGTCGGGGGAAGCTCTGGGGCCAACGTCCTGACTTTC
clone_size: -; d_call: -; j_call: TRBJ1-1; v_call: TRBV19; cdr3_aa: CASSIDLNLPEAFF; cdr3_nt: TGTGCCAGTAGTATAGATCTCAATCTACCTGAAGCTTTCTTT
clone_size: -; d_call: -; j_call: TRBJ1-6; v_call: TRBV19; cdr3_aa: CASTPGLQSSYNSPLHF; cdr3_nt: TGTGCCAGTACCCCGGGACTCCAAAGCTCCTATAATTCACCCCTCCACTTT
clone_size: -; d_call: TRBD1; j_call: TRBJ1-5; v_call: TRBV6-5; cdr3_aa: CASRDRGSSQPQHF; cdr3_nt: TGTGCCAGTCGAGACAGGGGGTCTAGTCAGCCCCAGCATTTT
clone_size: -; d_call: TRBD2; j_call: TRBJ2-1; v_call: TRBV5-1; cdr3_aa: CASSLGLAGLSSYNEQFF; cdr3_nt: TGCGCCAGCAGCTTGGGACTAGCGGGGCTGAGCTCCTACAATGAGCAGTTCTTC
clone_size: -; d_call: TRBD2; j_call: TRBJ2-5; v_call: TRBV5-4; cdr3_aa: CASSLAGGAAETQYF; cdr3_nt: TGTGCCAGCAGCTTAGCGGGGGGGGCCGCCGAGACCCAGTACTTC
clone_size: few; d_call: TRBD2; j_call: TRBJ2-3; v_call: TRBV7-3; cdr3_aa: CASGQRGDGTDTQYF; cdr3_nt: TGTGCCAGCGGTCAGCGGGGGGACGGCACAGATACGCAGTATTTT
clone_size: -; d_call: TRBD2; j_call: TRBJ2-4; v_call: TRBV7-2; cdr3_aa: CASSPRTSGGRDIQYF; cdr3_nt: TGTGCCAGCAGCCCCCGGACTAGCGGGGGGAGGGACATTCAGTACTTC
clone_size: -; d_call: TRBD1; j_call: TRBJ1-2; v_call: TRBV7-9; cdr3_aa: CASSDPGQGYYGYTF; cdr3_nt: TGTGCCAGCAGCGATCCGGGACAGGGGTACTATGGCTACACCTTC
clone_size: -; d_call: -; j_call: TRBJ1-1; v_call: TRBV7-2; cdr3_aa: CASSLEPRYTEAFF; cdr3_nt: TGTGCCAGCAGCTTAGAACCGAGGTACACTGAAGCTTTCTTT
clone_size: -; d_call: -; j_call: TRBJ1-2; v_call: TRBV7-2; cdr3_aa: CASSYPGRESYGYTF; cdr3_nt: TGTGCCAGCAGTTACCCGGGCAGGGAAAGCTATGGCTACACCTTC
clone_size: -; d_call: TRBD2; j_call: TRBJ2-3; v_call: TRBV11-2; cdr3_aa: CASSSFSGASTDTQYF; cdr3_nt: TGTGCCAGCAGCTCTTTTAGCGGGGCTAGCACAGATACGCAGTATTTT
clone_size: -; d_call: -; j_call: TRBJ1-2; v_call: TRBV11-2; cdr3_aa: CASSLEAGPGYGYTF; cdr3_nt: TGTGCCAGCAGCTTAGAGGCAGGGCCAGGGTATGGCTACACCTTC
clone_size: -; d_call: -; j_call: TRBJ2-7; v_call: TRBV11-3; cdr3_aa: CASSRNRGSSYEQYF; cdr3_nt: TGTGCCAGCAGCCGTAATAGAGGGTCCTCCTACGAGCAGTACTTC
clone_size: -; d_call: -; j_call: TRBJ1-2; v_call: TRBV18; cdr3_aa: CASSPGQNYGYTF; cdr3_nt: TGTGCCAGCTCACCAGGACAGAACTATGGCTACACCTTC
clone_size: -; d_call: TRBD1; j_call: TRBJ1-5; v_call: TRBV5-4; cdr3_aa: CASSLGTGDQPQHF; cdr3_nt: TGTGCCAGCAGCTTGGGGACAGGGGATCAGCCCCAGCATTTT
clone_size: -; d_call: -; j_call: TRBJ2-7; v_call: TRBV19; cdr3_aa: CASSHPRGRTYEQYF; cdr3_nt: TGTGCCAGTAGCCATCCACGGGGGAGAACCTACGAGCAGTACTTC
clone_size: -; d_call: -; j_call: TRBJ1-2; v_call: TRBV7-9; cdr3_aa: CASSLGQGISYTF; cdr3_nt: TGTGCCAGCAGCTTAGGGCAGGGGATCAGCTACACCTTC
clone_size: -; d_call: -; j_call: TRBJ1-1; v_call: TRBV5-6; cdr3_aa: CASSPGAGLNTEAFF; cdr3_nt: TGTGCCAGCAGTCCGGGAGCTGGGTTGAACACTGAAGCTTTCTTT
clone_size: -; d_call: -; j_call: TRBJ2-3; v_call: TRBV7-2; cdr3_aa: CASSLAQGSGTDTQYF; cdr3_nt: TGTGCCAGCAGCTTGGCCCAGGGCAGCGGGACAGATACGCAGTATTTT
clone_size: -; d_call: -; j_call: TRBJ2-3; v_call: TRBV10-3; cdr3_aa: CAISEIRGRSTDTQYF; cdr3_nt: TGTGCCATCAGTGAGATTCGGGGAAGGTCCACAGATACGCAGTATTTT
clone_size: once; d_call: TRBD2; j_call: TRBJ2-1; v_call: TRBV2; cdr3_aa: CASSEGGGVYNEQFF; cdr3_nt: TGTGCCAGCAGTGAGGGCGGGGGGGTATACAATGAGCAGTTCTTC
clone_size: -; d_call: -; j_call: TRBJ1-1; v_call: TRBV30; cdr3_aa: CARSRDTLANTEAFF; cdr3_nt: TGTGCCCGTTCCCGGGACACCTTAGCGAACACTGAAGCTTTCTTT
clone_size: -; d_call: -; j_call: TRBJ2-7; v_call: TRBV5-6; cdr3_aa: CASSPGGGIRIYEQYF; cdr3_nt: TGTGCCAGCAGCCCCGGTGGGGGGATCCGTATCTACGAGCAGTACTTC
clone_size: -; d_call: -; j_call: TRBJ1-5; v_call: TRBV6-5; cdr3_aa: CASSYERNQPQHF; cdr3_nt: TGTGCCAGCAGTTACGAGCGGAATCAGCCCCAGCATTTT
clone_size: -; d_call: TRBD1; j_call: TRBJ1-1; v_call: TRBV29-1; cdr3_aa: CSVGQGAGTEAFF; cdr3_nt: TGCAGCGTTGGACAGGGGGCTGGGACTGAAGCTTTCTTT
clone_size: -; d_call: -; j_call: TRBJ2-6; v_call: TRBV4-1; cdr3_aa: CASSHRTTGANVLTF; cdr3_nt: TGCGCCAGCAGCCATCGGACAACCGGGGCCAACGTCCTGACTTTC
clone_size: -; d_call: -; j_call: TRBJ2-7; v_call: TRBV6-5; cdr3_aa: CASSSTPLSTYEQYF; cdr3_nt: TGTGCCAGCAGTTCCACACCGTTATCCACCTACGAGCAGTACTTC
clone_size: -; d_call: -; j_call: TRBJ1-2; v_call: TRBV2; cdr3_aa: CAWGGGSNYGYTF; cdr3_nt: TGTGCCTGGGGAGGGGGGTCTAACTATGGCTACACCTTC
clone_size: -; d_call: TRBD1; j_call: TRBJ2-2; v_call: TRBV4-3; cdr3_aa: CASSQEQTGTTGELFF; cdr3_nt: TGCGCCAGCAGCCAAGAGCAGACAGGGACCACCGGGGAGCTGTTTTTT